What follows are 18 T cell receptor beta chains derived from one specimen sequenced in a study of cytomegalovirus exposure and HLA in healthy donors. It was with 60 Vbeta and 13 Jbeta primers that the PCR ran. Sequencing used immunoSEQ multiplex PCR; TCRdb keeps in-frame clones, though not all of them. The sample has approximately 120,000 clones, approximately 71% seen once. The sequenced sample was PBMCs. These TCRs come from a woman in her seventies in good health and CMV-seropositive.

This chain joins TRBV5-1 and TRBJ2-7; D is perhaps TRBD2 (5 bases). Per germline, CDR1 SGHRS and CDR2 YFSETQ. The germline V and J ends were trimmed by 4 bases and 4 bases, with 9 bases remaining between them. This CDR3 comprises 12 residues. CDR3 DNA sequence: TGCGCCAGCAGCGAGGACTTTTACGAGCAGTACTTC. Translation: CASSEDFYEQYF.

This chain uses TRBV19 with TRBJ1-2; tentative D call: TRBD1 (6 bases). The germline V gene encodes CDR1 LNHDA and CDR2 SQIVND (reference sequence). The CDR3 has 15 residues. The germline V and J ends were trimmed by 3 bases and 5 bases, with 16 bases remaining between them. The CDR3: CASSISRDTIYGYTF. As DNA, the CDR3 is TGTGCCAGTAGTATTTCCCGGGACACCATATATGGCTACACCTTC. Full variable domain (remainder filled in from reference TRBV19 and TRBJ1-2): DGGITQSPKYLFRKEGQNVTLSCEQNLNHDAMYWYRQDPGQGLRLIYYSQIVNDFQKGDIAEGYSVSREKKESFPLTVTSAQKNPTAFYLCASSISRDTIYGYTFGSGTRLTVV.

This clone was found once. This sequence joins TRBV5-4 and TRBJ2-3; 9 bases map to TRBD2. V dropped 0 bases and J dropped 4; count of bases not matched to a gene: 6. The CDR3 sequence is 16 residues long. From germline, CDR1 is SGHNT and CDR2 YYREEE (reference sequence). The CDR3 loop reads CASSLVGGGGADTQYF. CDR3 bases: TGTGCCAGCAGCTTGGTTGGTGGCGGGGGGGCAGATACGCAGTATTTT.

The chain employs TRBV4-2 and TRBJ2-3; TRBD2 agrees at 7 bases. Trimming at V came to 0 bases and at J to 2 bases, leaving 2 bases not matched to a gene. This CDR3 region has 15 residues. Germline V gene sequence: CDR1 LGHNA, CDR2 YNFKEQ. This CDR3 reads CASSQEAGDTDTQYF. CDR3 sequence (DNA): TGTGCCAGCAGCCAAGAGGCGGGGGACACAGATACGCAGTATTTT.

The chain recombines TRBV7-8 with TRBJ2-3; TRBD2 matches at 8 bases. CDR3 size: 16 residues. From germline, CDR1 is SGHVS and CDR2 FQNEAQ. V shed 8 bases and J 3 bases; nucleotides not matched to a gene: 13. In DNA form, the CDR3 reads TGTGCCAGCGGGGGGAAACGGGGGGGGAGAACAGATACGCAGTATTTT. Translated, it gives CASGGKRGGRTDTQYF.

This clone occurred a few times. The chain couples TRBV30 to TRBJ1-6; TRBD1 matches at 10 bases. The J segment lost 7 bases and the V segment lost 7 bases, leaving 4 bases of the junction unmatched. The germline V gene has CDR1 GTSNPN and CDR2 SVGIG (reference sequence). The CDR3 consists of 13 residues. The CDR3 DNA sequence: TGTGCCTTAAGACAGGGGGCCAATTCACCCCTCCACTTT. It translates to CALRQGANSPLHF.

The rearrangement joins TRBV18 to TRBJ1-5, with D unresolved. V lost 0 bases to trimming and J lost 6 bases, with 9 bases between them. The CDR3 length is 14 residues. The germline V gene has CDR1 KGHSH and CDR2 LQKENI. The CDR3 coding sequence is TGTGCCAGCTCACCACCGTCCGAGCGTCAGCCCCAGCATTTT. It encodes CASSPPSERQPQHF. The whole variable domain, filled in from reference TRBV18 and TRBJ1-5, reads NAGVMQNPRHLVRRRGQEARLRCSPMKGHSHVYWYRQLPEEGLKFMVYLQKENIIDESGMPKERFSAEFPKEGPSILRIQQVVRGDSAAYFCASSPPSERQPQHFGDGTRLSIL.

The chain uses TRBV7-3 and TRBJ1-2, with 7 bases identical to TRBD1. V was pared by 5 bases and J by 7 bases, with 10 bases of the junction left unmatched. Germline V gene sequence: CDR1 SGHTA, CDR2 FQGTGA. This CDR3 contains 14 residues. In DNA form, the CDR3 reads TGTGCCAGCAGCCCAGGTCCAGGGGGAGGTGGCTACACCTTC. This encodes CASSPGPGGGGYTF.

The CDR3 DNA follows: TGTGCCACCCGCGACGGACAGAACCTTGAAAAACTGTTTTTT. Translated: CATRDGQNLEKLFF. The chain combines TRBV10-3 with TRBJ1-4; possible D gene TRBD1, 6 bases. This CDR3 comprises 14 residues. V was cut by 10 bases and J by 7 bases, with 19 bases left in between. Germline CDR1 is ENHRY and CDR2 is SYGVKD.

The rearrangement links TRBV19 to TRBJ2-5; the match to TRBD1 covers 7 bases. V trimming: 4 bases; J trimming: 4 bases; junction bases outside the gene matches: 6. The germline CDR1 and CDR2 sequences are LNHDA and SQIVND (reference sequence). The CDR3 spans 14 residues. CDR3 sequence (DNA): TGTGCCAGTAGTAGGAACAGGGGATCAGAGACCCAGTACTTC. Protein: CASSRNRGSETQYF.

The genes are TRBV6-4 and TRBJ1-1, with D perhaps matching TRBD1 (5 bases). With 5 bases removed from V and 1 base from J, the gap between germline ends came to 8 bases. The germline gives CDR1 MRHNA, CDR2 SNTAGT. The CDR3 totals 13 residues. Here the CDR3 reads CASSQGTNTEAFF. CDR3 in DNA: TGTGCCAGCAGTCAGGGCACGAACACTGAAGCTTTCTTT.

A word on this clone: Within the sample, other DNA sequences also encode this same CDR3. This chain connects TRBV2 to TRBJ1-2; TRBD1 agrees at 11 bases. This CDR3 contains 17 residues. Germline V lookup: CDR1 SNHLY, CDR2 FYNNEI. V dropped 3 bases and J dropped 4; count of bases not matched to a gene: 10. The CDR3 DNA reads TGTGCCAGCAGTGAGGGGACGGACAGGGGGCATTTCTATGGCTACACCTTC. Translated: CASSEGTDRGHFYGYTF.

J is TRBJ2-6 and V is TRBV10-3; D might be TRBD1 (6 bases). From germline, CDR1 is ENHRY and CDR2 SYGVKD. The CDR3 has 18 amino acids. Trimming removed 2 bases at V and 2 bases at J, with 16 bases between. The CDR3 reads CAISEGGRAYTGANVLTF. DNA for the CDR3: TGTGCCATCAGTGAGGGGGGCAGGGCCTACACTGGGGCCAACGTCCTGACTTTC.

The chain recombines TRBV4-1 with TRBJ2-3; 8 positions match TRBD2. The length of the CDR3 is 16 residues. Losses at the gene ends were 3 bases for V and 0 bases for J; bases not matched to a gene: 5. Germline-derived CDR1 and CDR2 are MGHRA and YSYEKL. Written as DNA, the CDR3 is TGCGCCAGCAGCCACCTACTAGCGGCTAGCACAGATACGCAGTATTTT. It translates to CASSHLLAASTDTQYF.

The V gene is TRBV6-5, the J gene TRBJ2-3; tentatively, D is TRBD1 (5 bases). CDR3 length: 14 residues. Germline V CDR1 and CDR2: MNHEY, SVGAGI. Trimming removed 0 bases from V and 4 bases from J, with 8 bases in between. The CDR3 sequence is CASSYSGPSDTQYF. The CDR3 DNA reads as TGTGCCAGCAGTTACTCGGGGCCATCAGATACGCAGTATTTT.

The V gene is TRBV6-5, the J gene TRBJ1-1; 7 bases line up with TRBD1. The CDR3 extends over 14 amino acids. The junction had 5 bases not matched to a gene; V was cut back by 3 bases and J by 4 bases. Germline CDR1 MNHEY, CDR2 SVGAGI. CDR3 loop: CASSYTAGGTEAFF. Here the CDR3 DNA reads TGTGCCAGCAGTTATACGGCAGGGGGCACTGAAGCTTTCTTT.

V usage is TRBV19 and J usage is TRBJ2-2; D is perhaps TRBD2 (5 bases). This CDR3 has 15 amino acids. With 5 bases removed from V and 3 bases from J, the gap between germline ends came to 13 bases. Germline CDR1 is LNHDA and CDR2 is SQIVND (reference sequence). The CDR3 protein is CASSVASGYTGELFF. The CDR3 coding sequence is TGTGCCAGTAGTGTTGCCAGCGGCTACACCGGGGAGCTGTTTTTT.

The chain combines TRBV7-2 with TRBJ2-7; a possible D gene is TRBD1 (6 bases). Trimming took off 1 base at V and 6 bases at J, with 10 bases between the two ends. This CDR3 contains 13 residues. Germline CDR1 and CDR2: SGHTA and FQGNSA. In nucleotides, the CDR3 is TGTGCCAGCAGCTTAGAAGGCAGGGGCGAGCAGTACTTC. It specifies CASSLEGRGEQYF. The full variable domain, with the rest looked up from reference TRBV7-2 and TRBJ2-7, is GAGVSQSPSNKVTEKGKDVELRCDPISGHTALYWYRQSLGQGLEFLIYFQGNSAPDKSGLPSDRFSAERTGGSVSTLTIQRTQQEDSAVYLCASSLEGRGEQYFGPGTRLTVT.